Presented here are 28 T cell receptor beta chains from one specimen sequenced in a study of OX40 agonist ivuxolimab in advanced cancers. The method was immunoSEQ multiplex PCR; TCRdb's version includes in-frame clones alone and lacks a portion of them. This table has some 55,000 clones, roughly 92% appearing once. Material: CD4+ or CD8+ T cells sorted from blood, obtained in a trial of the OX40 agonist ivuxolimab. These receptor sequences come from an adult with an advanced solid tumor such as melanoma, head and neck, liver or kidney cancer.

The chain employs TRBV4-1 and TRBJ1-2; the D gene is possibly TRBD1 (6 bases). The germline CDR1 and CDR2 sequences are MGHRA and YSYEKL. This CDR3 is 15 amino acids long. The V end was cut by 1 base, the J end by 3 bases, with 12 bases between. In nucleotides, the CDR3 is TGCGCCAGCAGCCAAGTCGGAGGGGGGGACTATGGCTACACCTTC. Translation: CASSQVGGGDYGYTF.

The V call is TRBV5-8, the J call TRBJ2-1, with 8 nucleotides matching TRBD1. Germline V gives CDR1 SGHTS, CDR2 YDEGEE. V gave up 0 bases and J gave up 8 bases; unmatched junction bases: 7. The CDR3 loop spans 15 amino acids. The CDR3 bases are TGTGCCAGCAGCTTGGAAGCGACAGGGGTGTATGAGCAGTTCTTC. Amino acids: CASSLEATGVYEQFF. Supplemented by reference TRBV5-8 and TRBJ2-1, the full variable domain reads EAGVTQSPTHLIKTRGQQATLRCSPISGHTSVYWYQQALGLGLQFLLWYDEGEERNRGNFPPRFSGRQFPNYSSELNVNALELEDSALYLCASSLEATGVYEQFFGPGTRLTVL.

J is TRBJ2-7 and V is TRBV18; 9 bases match TRBD1. The trim removed 3 bases at V and 2 bases at J, leaving 5 bases unmatched. CDR1 is KGHSH, CDR2 LQKENI, per germline. The CDR3 loop spans 15 amino acids. The CDR3 DNA follows: TGTGCCAGCTCACCCTCGACAGGGGGTACCTACGAGCAGTACTTC. This gives the protein CASSPSTGGTYEQYF.

This rearrangement joins TRBV2 to TRBJ1-1; perhaps TRBD1 as D (6 bases). V shed 3 bases and J shed 5 bases, with 13 bases lying between them. Germline values: CDR1 SNHLY, CDR2 FYNNEI. The CDR3 is made up of 14 amino acids. The CDR3 sequence is CASSDGGRLTEAFF. The CDR3 region has the DNA TGTGCCAGCAGTGATGGGGGGCGTCTTACTGAAGCTTTCTTT.

This clone came up a few times. The chain combines TRBV7-9 with TRBJ1-6; 7 bases match TRBD1. CDR3 length equals 14 residues. The V segment lost 5 bases and the J segment 13 bases; nucleotides outside the gene matches: 11. CDR1 SEHNR and CDR2 FQNEAQ come from the germline V gene (reference sequence). CDR3 nucleotide sequence: TGTGCCAGCAGCCCCACCCCGACAGGGAGTCCCCTCCACTTT. It codes for CASSPTPTGSPLHF.

The rearrangement joins TRBV4-1 to TRBJ1-5; no reliable D call. V lost 1 base to trimming and J lost 4 bases, with 11 bases between them. Germline CDR1 MGHRA, CDR2 YSYEKL. This CDR3 is 15 amino acids long. The CDR3: CASSQVTPGNQPQHF. CDR3 DNA: TGCGCCAGCAGCCAAGTAACTCCGGGGAATCAGCCCCAGCATTTT.

This chain links TRBV9 with TRBJ1-2; 7 nucleotides line up with TRBD1. Germline assignment: CDR1 SGDLS and CDR2 YYNGEE. V lost 2 bases and J lost 4; bases outside the gene matches: 5. The CDR3 extends over 14 amino acids. The CDR3 loop is CASSVQGTVYGYTF. For the CDR3, the DNA is TGTGCCAGCAGCGTCCAGGGGACAGTCTATGGCTACACCTTC.

The rearrangement links TRBV4-2 to TRBJ1-6; D gene uncertain. CDR1 and CDR2 (germline): LGHNA, YNFKEQ. The CDR3 extends over 14 amino acids. V lost 1 base to trimming and J lost 9 bases, with 10 bases between them. CDR3 amino acids: CASSQGRQSSPLHF. The CDR3 nucleotides read TGTGCCAGCAGCCAAGGGAGACAATCTTCACCCCTCCACTTT.

The chain links TRBV5-1 to TRBJ1-3, with D hard to call. CDR3 length: 16 residues. Germline V gene lookup returns CDR1 SGHRS and CDR2 YFSETQ. Trimming removed 2 bases at V and 2 bases at J, with 14 bases between. The CDR3: CASSLGLQFAGNTIYF. The CDR3 bases are TGCGCCAGCAGCTTAGGACTCCAATTCGCTGGAAACACCATATATTTT.

The chain joins TRBV5-4 to TRBJ2-3; weak D call: TRBD1 (6 bases). V lost 1 base to trimming and J lost 1 base, with 7 bases between them. CDR1 is SGHNT, CDR2 YYREEE, per germline (reference sequence). This CDR3 is built from 14 residues. The CDR3 DNA sequence: TGTGCCAGCAGCTTGCACAGGGGCACAGATACGCAGTATTTT. Its translation is CASSLHRGTDTQYF. The full variable domain, its missing parts supplied by reference TRBV5-4 and TRBJ2-3, is ETGVTQSPTHLIKTRGQQVTLRCSSQSGHNTVSWYQQALGQGPQFIFQYYREEENGRGNFPPRFSGLQFPNYSSELNVNALELDDSALYLCASSLHRGTDTQYFGPGTRLTVL.

The chain carries TRBV6-1 and TRBJ2-7, with D possibly TRBD2 on 6 matching bases. Germline V CDR1 and CDR2: MNHNS, SASEGT. There are 15 residues in the CDR3. Trimming stripped 5 bases from V and 2 bases from J, with 16 bases between. The CDR3 region has the DNA TGTGCCAGCAGTAACCAGCGGGTATTCCCCTACGAGCAGTACTTC. Translated, it gives CASSNQRVFPYEQYF.

The chain couples TRBV2 to TRBJ2-7; D remains ambiguous. This CDR3 is 11 amino acids long. The germline V gene has CDR1 SNHLY and CDR2 FYNNEI. V lost 7 bases, J lost 0 bases, and 4 bases lay in between. The CDR3 here is CASTGSYEQYF. The CDR3, as DNA: TGTGCCAGCACAGGCTCCTACGAGCAGTACTTC.

The chain employs TRBV6-5 and TRBJ1-5; D remains ambiguous. CDR3 length: 13 amino acids. Trimming shortened V by 6 bases and J by 3 bases, and 9 bases separated the two germline ends. The germline V gene has CDR1 MNHEY and CDR2 SVGAGI. Here the CDR3 reads CASSDITNQPQHF. The CDR3, as DNA: TGTGCCAGCAGCGATATAACCAATCAGCCCCAGCATTTT.

This clone was recorded once. V is TRBV28 and J is TRBJ1-1; weak D call: TRBD1 (6 bases). Germline V gene lookup returns CDR1 MDHEN and CDR2 SYDVKM. The CDR3 totals 14 residues. V lost 8 bases, J lost 1 base, and 14 bases lay in between. CDR3 amino acids: CASGGPSSNTEAFF. CDR3 coding DNA: TGTGCCAGCGGGGGGCCCTCCTCGAACACTGAAGCTTTCTTT.

J is TRBJ2-5 and V is TRBV5-4; D is perhaps TRBD1 (6 bases). The better agreement between TRBJ2-7 and the DNA end casts doubt on the J call. Per germline, CDR1 SGHNT and CDR2 YYREEE (reference sequence). This CDR3 has 13 residues. In DNA form, the CDR3 reads TGTGCCAGCAGCTTGGGGGACATCTACGAGCAGTACTTC. As protein: CASSLGDIYEQYF.

V usage is TRBV6-1 and J usage is TRBJ1-6; no reliable D call. The CDR3 contains 14 residues. The ends were cut back, 2 bases at V and 6 bases at J, with 8 bases in the middle. In germline, CDR1 is MNHNS, CDR2 SASEGT. The CDR3 region is CASSELVSNSPLHF. The CDR3 DNA reads as TGTGCCAGCAGTGAATTGGTCAGTAATTCACCCCTCCACTTT.

This clone was seen a handful of times. The CDR3 loop is CASRAQGRPDTQYF. The CDR3 nucleotides are TGTGCCAGTAGAGCCCAGGGGCGCCCGGATACGCAGTATTTT. The rearrangement uses TRBV19 and TRBJ2-3, with D possibly TRBD1 on 6 matching bases. The ends were cut back, 6 bases at V and 6 bases at J, with 16 bases in the middle. The germline V gene encodes CDR1 LNHDA and CDR2 SQIVND (reference sequence). The CDR3 consists of 14 residues.

The V and J genes are TRBV4-1 and TRBJ1-1, with TRBD1 as a possible D gene (6 bases). V lost 1 base to trimming and J lost 8 bases, with 17 bases between them. The CDR3 contains 15 residues. Looked up from germline, CDR1 is MGHRA and CDR2 is YSYEKL. CDR3 sequence (DNA): TGCGCCAGCAGCCAAGTTGAAAGGGGGGGCGTAGAAGCTTTCTTT. Its translation: CASSQVERGGVEAFF.

Only one count was recorded for this clone. The rearrangement joins TRBV10-3 to TRBJ1-5; 8 bases line up with TRBD1. Germline V gives CDR1 ENHRY, CDR2 SYGVKD. CDR3 length: 14 residues. Trimming at V came to 4 bases and at J to 3 bases, leaving 2 bases not matched to a gene. CDR3 coding DNA: TGTGCCATCAGTGGGACAGGGACCAATCAGCCCCAGCATTTT. Its translation: CAISGTGTNQPQHF.

This clone was observed once. The CDR3 DNA reads TGTGCCAGCAGTCCGCGGACAGGGTGGAATGAAAAACTGTTTTTT. It specifies CASSPRTGWNEKLFF. The chain is built from TRBV2 and TRBJ1-4, with TRBD1 matching over 8 bases. Trimming removed 5 bases from V and 5 bases from J; junction bases left unmatched: 7. The CDR3 is 15 residues long. Germline-derived CDR1 and CDR2 are SNHLY and FYNNEI.

The J gene is TRBJ1-1, the V gene TRBV18, with D possibly TRBD1 on 5 matching bases. The CDR3 length is 14 residues. The ends were cut back, 1 base at V and 2 bases at J, with 8 bases in the middle. The germline gives CDR1 KGHSH, CDR2 LQKENI. CDR3 coding DNA: TGTGCCAGCTCACCACGGGGGGTAAACACTGAAGCTTTCTTT. Residues: CASSPRGVNTEAFF.

The chain has TRBV5-1 and TRBJ2-7; 8 nucleotides match TRBD2. CDR3 length: 18 residues. Trimming took 3 bases from V and 3 from J; bases not matched to a gene: 17. Germline V gene sequence: CDR1 SGHRS, CDR2 YFSETQ. CDR3 DNA: TGCGCCAGCAGCTCGGGCCCCGTGGTAGCGGGGTCCCTCTACGAGCAGTACTTC. It specifies CASSSGPVVAGSLYEQYF.

The chain carries TRBV11-3 and TRBJ2-7, with D tentatively TRBD1 (6 bases). V was shortened by 2 bases and J by 3 bases, with 14 bases between the two germline ends. The germline V gene encodes CDR1 SGHNT and CDR2 YENEEA. The CDR3 runs 15 residues. DNA of the CDR3: TGTGCCAGCAGCTTATCACAGACAGGATTCTACGAGCAGTACTTC. Protein product: CASSLSQTGFYEQYF. The full variable domain, in which reference TRBV11-3 and TRBJ2-7 provide the parts outside the CDR3, is EAGVVQSPRYKIIEKKQPVAFWCNPISGHNTLYWYLQNLGQGPELLIRYENEEAVDDSQLPKDRFSAERLKGVDSTLKIQPAELGDSAVYLCASSLSQTGFYEQYFGPGTRLTVT.

The V and J genes are TRBV6-1 and TRBJ2-3; 8 bases agree with TRBD2. The CDR3 consists of 16 residues. Germline trimming cut 2 bases from V and 8 bases from J; bases unmatched to any gene: 12. Germline V gene sequence: CDR1 MNHNS, CDR2 SASEGT. CDR3: CASSERSTSEWSTQYF. The CDR3 region has the DNA TGTGCCAGCAGTGAAAGGTCGACTAGCGAGTGGAGTACGCAGTATTTT.

V and J are TRBV9 and TRBJ2-2, with 8 bases that match TRBD2. The CDR3 length is 15 residues. J gave up 4 bases and V 4 bases, and 6 bases lay outside the gene matches. CDR1 SGDLS and CDR2 YYNGEE come from the germline V gene. The CDR3: CASSPRTSLTGELFF. CDR3 DNA: TGTGCCAGCAGCCCCAGGACTAGCCTCACCGGGGAGCTGTTTTTT.

The V gene is TRBV28, the J gene TRBJ1-4; D is undetermined. The CDR3 contains 12 residues. The germline gives CDR1 MDHEN, CDR2 SYDVKM. Trimming cost V 3 bases and J 8 bases, with 7 bases left between them. CDR3 in DNA: TGTGCCAGCAGTTTGCAGAGGGAAAAACTGTTTTTT. Residues: CASSLQREKLFF.

The chain carries TRBV6-5 and TRBJ1-2; 7 bases are a match to TRBD1. Germline CDR1 reads MNHEY; CDR2 reads SVGAGI. The CDR3 has 13 residues. J was trimmed by 4 bases and V by 6 bases; bases with no gene match: 5. CDR3 sequence (DNA): TGTGCCAGCAGCGTGACAGGGATCTATGGCTACACCTTC. Amino acid sequence: CASSVTGIYGYTF.

The V and J genes are TRBV27 and TRBJ1-1, with D perhaps TRBD1 (6 bases). Trimming took 3 bases from V and 6 from J, leaving 23 bases between them. There are 17 residues in the CDR3. The V gene's germline CDR1 is MNHEY and CDR2 SMNVEV (reference sequence). This chain's CDR3 is CASSFDGGRVRIAEAFF. The CDR3 region has the DNA TGTGCCAGCAGTTTTGATGGGGGGCGTGTGAGAATCGCTGAAGCTTTCTTT.